The source of this TCR beta chain is a study of technical replicates of blood from a handful of donors. Clones were sequenced by immunoSEQ multiplex PCR, and TCRdb holds only the in-frame ones, with some missing. The sample records around 74,000 clones, 80% to 90% being singletons. The V and J ends lost 1 base and 3 bases, in that order; junction bases with no gene match: 1. Per germline, CDR1 LGHNA and CDR2 YNFKEQ. The CDR3 contains 15 residues. This clone was seen more than once but under ten times. This receptor was identified in a human donor in good health. Some clones in this sample may be carry-over from other donors' samples. The J gene is TRBJ2-1, the V gene TRBV4-2; 9 positions match TRBD2. The sequenced sample consisted of PBMCs. The CDR3 protein is CASSQVAGDYNEQFF. The CDR3 nucleotides are TGTGCCAGCAGCCAAGTAGCGGGAGACTACAATGAGCAGTTCTTC.